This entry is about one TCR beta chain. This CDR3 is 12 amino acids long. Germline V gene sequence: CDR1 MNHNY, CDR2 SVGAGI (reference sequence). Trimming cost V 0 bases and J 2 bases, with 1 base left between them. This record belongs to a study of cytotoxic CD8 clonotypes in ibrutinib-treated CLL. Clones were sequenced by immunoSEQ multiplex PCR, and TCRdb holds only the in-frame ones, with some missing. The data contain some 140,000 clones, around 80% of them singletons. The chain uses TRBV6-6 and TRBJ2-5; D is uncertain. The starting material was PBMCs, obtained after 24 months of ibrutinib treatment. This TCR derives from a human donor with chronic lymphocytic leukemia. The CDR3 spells CASSYSQETQYF. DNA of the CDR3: TGTGCCAGCAGTTACTCGCAAGAGACCCAGTACTTC.